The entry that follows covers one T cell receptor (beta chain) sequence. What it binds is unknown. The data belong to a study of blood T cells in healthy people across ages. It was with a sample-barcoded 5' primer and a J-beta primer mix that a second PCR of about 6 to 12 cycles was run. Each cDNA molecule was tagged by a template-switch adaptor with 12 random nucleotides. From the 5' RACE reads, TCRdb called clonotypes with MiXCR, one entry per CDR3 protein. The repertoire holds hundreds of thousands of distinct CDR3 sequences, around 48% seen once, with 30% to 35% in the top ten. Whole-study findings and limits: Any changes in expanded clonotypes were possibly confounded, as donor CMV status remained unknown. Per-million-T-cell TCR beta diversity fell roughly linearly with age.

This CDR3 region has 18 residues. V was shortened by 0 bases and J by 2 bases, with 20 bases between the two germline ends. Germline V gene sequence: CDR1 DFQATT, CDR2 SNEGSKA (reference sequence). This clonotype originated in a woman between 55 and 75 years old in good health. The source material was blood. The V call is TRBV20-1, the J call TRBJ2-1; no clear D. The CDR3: CSARDQPPRIGTYNEQFF. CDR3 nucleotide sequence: TGCAGTGCTAGAGATCAGCCTCCTAGGATTGGGACCTACAATGAGCAGTTCTTC.